The 30 T cell receptor beta chains below were found in one sample sequenced in a study of control samples from healthy donors and cancer patients. The table came from immunoSEQ multiplex PCR; TCRdb's copy has only in-frame clones and leaves some out. Here the sample spans 90,000 or so clones, around 90% being singletons. The sequenced material came from blood. Receptors were obtained from an older woman in good health.

The gene calls are TRBV18 and TRBJ1-3; possible D gene TRBD1, 5 bases. This CDR3 has 16 residues. V lost 0 bases and J 0 bases, leaving 9 bases between the germline ends. Germline CDR1 and CDR2: KGHSH and LQKENI. In DNA form, the CDR3 reads TGTGCCAGCTCACCACCTACAGGAAACTCTGGAAACACCATATATTTT. Its protein product is CASSPPTGNSGNTIYF.

V is TRBV28 and J is TRBJ2-7; perhaps D is TRBD1 or TRBD2 (6 bases each). Trimming took 5 bases from V and 6 from J, leaving 14 bases between them. The CDR3 covers 13 residues. Germline CDR1 MDHEN, CDR2 SYDVKM. Here the CDR3 DNA reads TGTGCCAGCAGTGAAGGGGGGCTTGGCGAGCAGTACTTC. Translated: CASSEGGLGEQYF.

This chain links TRBV19 with TRBJ1-5, with 7 positions matching TRBD1. This CDR3 comprises 16 residues. CDR1 and CDR2 (germline): LNHDA, SQIVND (reference sequence). Germline trimming cut 10 bases from V and 2 bases from J; bases unmatched to any gene: 14. The CDR3 here is CATGGRGLGGNQPQHF. The CDR3, as DNA: TGTGCCACCGGGGGGAGGGGGCTTGGAGGCAATCAGCCCCAGCATTTT.

The V call is TRBV3-1 (or the pseudogene TRBV3-2), the J call TRBJ2-5; TRBD2 agrees at 8 bases. Germline-derived CDR1 and CDR2 are LGHDT and YNNKEL (reference sequence). V lost 1 base to trimming and J lost 1 base; unmatched junction nucleotides: 5. This CDR3 comprises 16 residues. CDR3 coding DNA: TGTGCCAGCAGCCAAGTACTAGCGGCGGGCCAAGAGACCCAGTACTTC. Its translation is CASSQVLAAGQETQYF.

The chain recombines TRBV10-1 with TRBJ1-1; 8 positions match TRBD1. V gave up 6 bases and J gave up 5 bases; unmatched junction bases: 5. The CDR3 sequence is 13 residues long. The germline gives CDR1 WNHNN, CDR2 SYGVQD (reference sequence). The CDR3 nucleotides are TGCGCCAGCAGAGGACGACAGGGGACTGAAGCTTTCTTT. Translated: CASRGRQGTEAFF.

V and J are TRBV5-5 and TRBJ1-2; D is perhaps TRBD1 (6 bases). This CDR3 contains 16 residues. V gave up 3 bases and J gave up 4 bases, with 19 bases separating them. Germline CDR1 and CDR2: SGHKS and YYEKEE (reference sequence). CDR3 nucleotides: TGTGCCAGCAGCTCCCAATTAGGGGGGGCAGGCTATGGCTACACCTTC. Its protein is CASSSQLGGAGYGYTF.

The gene calls are TRBV10-3 and TRBJ1-5; 7 bases line up with TRBD1. The ends lost 1 base at V and 5 bases at J; junction bases unmatched: 2. Germline V lookup: CDR1 ENHRY, CDR2 SYGVKD. The CDR3 has 14 residues. Here the CDR3 DNA reads TGTGCCATCAGTGAGTGGCAGGGGGATCAGCCCCAGCATTTT. It specifies CAISEWQGDQPQHF.

V and J are TRBV7-9 and TRBJ1-5; tentatively, D is TRBD1 (5 bases). CDR3 length: 15 amino acids. The ends were cut back, 5 bases at V and 4 bases at J, with 15 bases in the middle. In germline, CDR1 is SEHNR, CDR2 FQNEAQ (reference sequence). This CDR3 reads CASSPLGDGNQPQHF. The CDR3 coding sequence is TGTGCCAGCAGCCCACTGGGGGATGGTAATCAGCCCCAGCATTTT.

The rearrangement joins TRBV7-2 to TRBJ2-4; possible D gene TRBD1, 5 bases. V lost 1 base, J lost 10 bases, and 11 bases lay in between. There are 13 residues in the CDR3. Germline V gene data show CDR1 as SGHTA and CDR2 as FQGNSA. The CDR3 region is CASSLGQGRIQYF. CDR3 in DNA: TGTGCCAGCAGCTTAGGGCAGGGCCGGATTCAGTACTTC.

The chain couples TRBV7-9 to TRBJ1-1; no definite D call. Trimming left V 5 bases short and J 4 bases short, with 11 bases between. Germline values: CDR1 SEHNR, CDR2 FQNEAQ (reference sequence). The CDR3 sequence is 13 residues long. The CDR3 nucleotides are TGTGCCAGCAGCGCCCAACTCGGCACTGAAGCTTTCTTT. This gives the protein CASSAQLGTEAFF.

The chain uses TRBV9 and TRBJ1-6; 7 nucleotides align to TRBD1. This CDR3 is 15 amino acids long. The germline V gene encodes CDR1 SGDLS and CDR2 YYNGEE. V lost 3 bases, J lost 8 bases, and 8 bases stayed unmatched. The CDR3, as DNA: TGTGCCAGCAGCGCCGCAGGGGGACGTTATTCACCCCTCCACTTT. It is translated as CASSAAGGRYSPLHF. The full variable domain, with the rest looked up from reference TRBV9 and TRBJ1-6, is DSGVTQTPKHLITATGQRVTLRCSPRSGDLSVYWYQQSLDQGLQFLIQYYNGEERAKGNILERFSAQQFPDLHSELNLSSLELGDSALYFCASSAAGGRYSPLHFGNGTRLTVT.

The chain couples TRBV29-1 to TRBJ2-2; D not resolved. The germline V gene encodes CDR1 SQVTM and CDR2 ANQGSEA. Trimming removed 2 bases from V and 5 bases from J, with 18 bases in between. The CDR3 extends over 16 amino acids. The CDR3 coding sequence is TGCAGCGTTGAACGCCCCGGGTCGATGGGAACCGGGGAGCTGTTTTTT. Its translation is CSVERPGSMGTGELFF.

The genes are TRBV6-6 and TRBJ1-3; perhaps TRBD1 as D (5 bases). Trimming removed 4 bases from V and 4 bases from J, with 14 bases in between. The germline CDR1 and CDR2 sequences are MNHNY and SVGAGI (reference sequence). The CDR3 length is 15 residues. The CDR3 loop reads CASSWAGTDGNTIYF. CDR3 coding DNA: TGTGCCAGCAGTTGGGCCGGGACCGACGGAAACACCATATATTTT.

This chain joins TRBV7-2 and TRBJ2-1, with D possibly matching TRBD2 (6 bases). The germline CDR1 and CDR2 sequences are SGHTA and FQGNSA. This CDR3 is 15 amino acids long. The V end lost 2 bases, the J end lost 0 bases, and 8 bases lay between the germline ends. CDR3 in DNA: TGTGCCAGCAGCTTAATGGGGGGCTCCTACAATGAGCAGTTCTTC. Translated: CASSLMGGSYNEQFF.

V is TRBV3-1 (or the pseudogene TRBV3-2) and J is TRBJ2-2, with TRBD2 matching over 7 bases. Germline V gives CDR1 LGHDT, CDR2 YNNKEL (reference sequence). V shed 4 bases, J shed 10 bases, and the junction held 6 bases outside the gene matches. The CDR3 is 13 residues long. CDR3 amino acids: CASSLLSGEELFF. CDR3 DNA: TGTGCCAGCAGCCTACTAAGCGGGGAGGAGCTGTTTTTT.

This clone appeared a few times. The chain links TRBV23-1 to TRBJ2-1, with a tentative D call TRBD1 (6 bases). TRBV23-1 is filed as an ORF, its function uncertain. V was clipped by 1 base and J by 4 bases, with 11 bases between them. This CDR3 comprises 15 residues. The CDR3, as DNA: TGCGCCAGCAGTCAATTCCCAGGGGCGTACAATGAGCAGTTCTTC. Protein sequence: CASSQFPGAYNEQFF.

This clone appeared a single time. V is TRBV29-1 and J is TRBJ2-7, with D unclear. Germline V lookup: CDR1 SQVTM, CDR2 ANQGSEA. The CDR3 sequence is 12 residues long. The ends were cut back, 2 bases at V and 1 base at J, with 6 bases in the middle. The DNA of the CDR3 is TGCAGCGTTGAAATAGGTTCCTACGAGCAGTACTTC. This encodes CSVEIGSYEQYF.

The chain recombines TRBV7-3 with TRBJ2-5; maybe TRBD1 (6 bases). CDR1 and CDR2 (germline): SGHTA, FQGTGA. Trimming shortened V by 3 bases and J by 2 bases, and 16 bases separated the two germline ends. This CDR3 region has 16 residues. CDR3 sequence (DNA): TGTGCCAGCAGCTTGAGGGGGTCGGGGAAGCAAGAGACCCAGTACTTC. Its protein product is CASSLRGSGKQETQYF.

The chain combines TRBV7-2 with TRBJ2-7, with 13 bases fitting TRBD2. Trimming cost V 4 bases and J 6 bases; bases outside gene matches: 9. Germline loops: CDR1 SGHTA, CDR2 FQGNSA. The CDR3 is 16 residues long. CDR3 sequence reads: CASSSGGLAGWSEQYF. The CDR3 DNA sequence: TGTGCCAGCAGCTCGGGGGGACTAGCGGGGTGGAGCGAGCAGTACTTC.

This clone qualifies as medium-sized. The chain uses TRBV4-1 and TRBJ1-2; TRBD1 agrees at 8 bases. The CDR3 is 15 amino acids. Looked up from germline, CDR1 is MGHRA and CDR2 is YSYEKL. The ends lost 0 bases at V and 5 bases at J; junction bases unmatched: 5. CDR3 region: CASSQDTTGGYGYTF. DNA for the CDR3: TGCGCCAGCAGCCAAGATACAACAGGGGGTTATGGCTACACCTTC.

Remarks on this clone: A junction boundary mismatches the germline segment, possibly from a read error. The rearrangement uses TRBV20-1 and TRBJ2-1; perhaps D is TRBD1 or TRBD2 (6 bases each). Germline V gene lookup returns CDR1 DFQATT and CDR2 SNEGSKA (reference sequence). The CDR3 has 11 amino acids. As DNA, the CDR3 is TGCAGTGCGAACATCGGGGGCGCCGGGATCTTC. Its protein product is CSANIGGAGIF.

The gene calls are TRBV7-9 and TRBJ2-5; a weak D match, TRBD2 (6 bases). This CDR3 is 15 amino acids long. Looked up from germline, CDR1 is SEHNR and CDR2 is FQNEAQ (reference sequence). V was clipped by 5 bases and J by 2 bases, with 15 bases between them. CDR3 sequence: CASSLPGLKQETQYF. CDR3 nucleotide sequence: TGTGCCAGCAGCCTTCCGGGACTGAAACAAGAGACCCAGTACTTC. The whole variable domain, remainder taken from reference TRBV7-9 and TRBJ2-5, is DTGVSQNPRHKITKRGQNVTFRCDPISEHNRLYWYRQTLGQGPEFLTYFQNEAQLEKSRLLSDRFSAERPKGSFSTLEIQRTEQGDSAMYLCASSLPGLKQETQYFGPGTRLLVL.

The chain joins TRBV12-3 or TRBV12-4 to TRBJ1-1; D is undetermined. CDR3 size: 13 residues. V lost 1 base, J lost 5 bases, and 8 bases lay in between. The DNA of the CDR3 is TGTGCCAGCAGTTTAGAGGGAAGGACTGAAGCTTTCTTT. It translates to CASSLEGRTEAFF.

The chain recombines TRBV5-1 with TRBJ2-5; D possibly corresponds to TRBD2 (7 bases). V was pared by 5 bases and J by 3 bases, with 23 bases between. The CDR3 totals 17 residues. Germline values: CDR1 SGHRS, CDR2 YFSETQ. The CDR3 DNA sequence: TGCGCCAGCAGGGACGGGGGGCCTTTAGCAAATAAAGAGACCCAGTACTTC. This translates into CASRDGGPLANKETQYF.

The CDR3 nucleotides read TGTGCCAGCAGCACCCAGGGGAACACTGAAGCTTTCTTT. Translation: CASSTQGNTEAFF. The genes are TRBV9 and TRBJ1-1; D perhaps matches TRBD1 (5 bases). V gave up 4 bases and J gave up 1 base, with 8 bases separating them. CDR1 and CDR2 (germline): SGDLS, YYNGEE. This CDR3 has 13 amino acids.

The V call is TRBV2, the J call TRBJ1-5; tentatively, D is TRBD1 (6 bases). Trimming took off 4 bases at V and 7 bases at J, with 17 bases between the two ends. The CDR3 is 15 residues long. CDR1 is SNHLY and CDR2 is FYNNEI in the germline V gene. In DNA, the CDR3 is TGTGCCAGCAGTGGGCCAAGTGGGGGGCAACAGCCCCAGCATTTT. It specifies CASSGPSGGQQPQHF.

The chain links TRBV6-5 to TRBJ1-1, with TRBD1 identical over 8 bases. CDR1 is MNHEY and CDR2 is SVGAGI in the germline V gene. V shed 6 bases and J 7 bases; nucleotides not matched to a gene: 4. CDR3 length equals 12 residues. The CDR3 protein is CASSDGTGEAFF. For the CDR3, the DNA is TGTGCCAGCAGCGACGGGACAGGTGAAGCTTTCTTT.

The CDR3 sequence: CASSLGTSGGRSEQYF. CDR3 in DNA: TGTGCCAGCAGCCTCGGGACTAGCGGGGGACGCTCCGAGCAGTACTTC. This chain uses TRBV11-2 with TRBJ2-7; 14 positions agree with TRBD2. V shed 5 bases, J shed 6 bases, and the junction held 9 bases outside the gene matches. Germline CDR1 reads SGHAT; CDR2 reads FQNNGV. The CDR3 has 16 amino acids.

CDR3 DNA sequence: TGTGCCTGGAAATTGCAGGGGGGCTACAATGAGCAGTTCTTC. This codes for CAWKLQGGYNEQFF. This sequence joins TRBV30 and TRBJ2-1; the D gene is possibly TRBD1 (7 bases). CDR3 size: 14 residues. V lost 4 bases, J lost 3 bases, and 13 bases lay in between. CDR1 and CDR2 (germline): GTSNPN, SVGIG (reference sequence).

This clone was counted between two and nine times. The chain has TRBV20-1 and TRBJ2-5; TRBD2 might be the D (5 bases). Germline CDR1 is DFQATT and CDR2 is SNEGSKA (reference sequence). Trimming cost V 6 bases and J 5 bases, with 10 bases left between them. The CDR3 has 11 residues. The chain's CDR3 is CSASGMETQYF. CDR3 nucleotides: TGCAGTGCGTCGGGGATGGAGACCCAGTACTTC.